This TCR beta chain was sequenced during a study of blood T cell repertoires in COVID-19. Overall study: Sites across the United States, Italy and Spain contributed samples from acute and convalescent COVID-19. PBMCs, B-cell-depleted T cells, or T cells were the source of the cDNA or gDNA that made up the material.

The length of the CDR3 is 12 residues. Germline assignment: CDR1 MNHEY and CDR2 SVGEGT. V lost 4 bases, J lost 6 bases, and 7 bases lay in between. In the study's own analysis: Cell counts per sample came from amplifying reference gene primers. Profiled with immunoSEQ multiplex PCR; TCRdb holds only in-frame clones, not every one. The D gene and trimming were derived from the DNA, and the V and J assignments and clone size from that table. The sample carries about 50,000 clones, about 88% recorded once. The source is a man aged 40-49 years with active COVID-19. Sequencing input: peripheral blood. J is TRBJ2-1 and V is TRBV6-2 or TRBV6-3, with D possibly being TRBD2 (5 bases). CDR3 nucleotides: TGTGCCAGCAGTTTCAGCGGCAATGAGCAGTTCTTC. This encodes CASSFSGNEQFF.